Following are 11 T cell receptor beta chains from one sample sequenced in a study of T cells after yellow fever vaccination. One entry per CDR3 protein, called by TCRdb with MiXCR from the 5' RACE reads. The sample has hundreds of thousands of distinct CDR3 sequences, about a fifth seen once. This specimen consisted of PBMCs, obtained 15 days after the yellow fever booster vaccination. The receptors here all came from a young man who received the YFV17D yellow fever vaccine.

This clonotype has a handful of counts. The chain joins TRBV19 to TRBJ2-6; D may correspond to TRBD1 or TRBD2 (5 bases each). Germline V gives CDR1 LNHDA, CDR2 SQIVND (reference sequence). The CDR3 is made up of 17 amino acids. Trimming cost V 4 bases and J 0 bases, with 13 bases left between them. The CDR3 loop is CASSKRTGASGANVLTF. In DNA, the CDR3 is TGTGCCAGTAGTAAACGGACCGGGGCCTCTGGGGCCAACGTCCTGACTTTC. Combining the CDR3 with reference TRBV19 and TRBJ2-6 gives the whole variable domain DGGITQSPKYLFRKEGQNVTLSCEQNLNHDAMYWYRQDPGQGLRLIYYSQIVNDFQKGDIAEGYSVSREKKESFPLTVTSAQKNPTAFYLCASSKRTGASGANVLTFGAGSRLTVL.

V gene TRBV7-7 combines with J gene TRBJ2-7, with TRBD2 matching 10 bases. Trimming took 6 bases from V and 5 from J; bases not matched to a gene: 10. Germline V gene data show CDR1 as SSHAT and CDR2 as FNYEAQ (reference sequence). The CDR3 length is 15 residues. The chain's CDR3 is CASRPPGLANHEQYF. As DNA, the CDR3 is TGTGCCAGCAGACCACCGGGACTAGCGAACCACGAGCAGTACTTC.

This clonotype was observed a few times. The chain recombines TRBV7-2 with TRBJ2-3; D uncertain. The ends were cut back, 5 bases at V and 4 bases at J, with 16 bases in the middle. This CDR3 region has 15 residues. Germline CDR1 SGHTA, CDR2 FQGNSA. The CDR3 DNA sequence: TGTGCCAGCAGCCCAACTGGGCTATTAGCAGATACGCAGTATTTT. Its protein product is CASSPTGLLADTQYF.

This chain joins TRBV10-3 and TRBJ2-4; 7 positions agree with TRBD1. The CDR3 spans 12 residues. Trimming removed 5 bases from V and 9 bases from J; junction bases left unmatched: 4. Per the germline V gene, CDR1 is ENHRY and CDR2 is SYGVKD. CDR3 region: CAISSGQSIQYF. The CDR3 DNA follows: TGTGCCATCAGTTCGGGACAGTCCATTCAGTACTTC.

In DNA, the CDR3 is TGTGCCAGCAGCCCCCCGTGGGACAACGGGGGAAAACTGTTTTTT. It encodes CASSPPWDNGGKLFF. The chain joins TRBV12-3 or TRBV12-4 to TRBJ1-4; perhaps TRBD1 as D (6 bases). CDR3 size: 15 residues. V lost 6 bases, J lost 10 bases, and 21 bases lay in between.

J is TRBJ2-2 and V is TRBV7-6; 7 nucleotides agree with TRBD2. CDR1 is SGHVS, CDR2 FNYEAQ, per germline. The CDR3 has 15 residues. V lost 0 bases, J lost 4 bases, and 2 bases stayed unmatched. CDR3 in DNA: TGTGCCAGCAGCTTAGCGATAGCGGGCACCGGGGAGCTGTTTTTT. This codes for CASSLAIAGTGELFF.

With respect to this clonotype: Since no conserved phenylalanine or tryptophan closes the CDR3, a read error is the likely cause. V gene TRBV5-8 combines with J gene TRBJ2-3; perhaps TRBD1 as D (5 bases). The CDR3 is 14 amino acids. Trimming shortened V by 4 bases and J by 6 bases, and 15 bases separated the two germline ends. In germline, CDR1 is SGHTS, CDR2 YDEGEE. CDR3 DNA sequence: TGTGCCAGCAGCATCTGGGGCGCCGCGGATACGCAGTATTCT. Translated: CASSIWGAADTQYS.

This clonotype was counted between two and nine times. V gene TRBV4-3 combines with J gene TRBJ2-2, with a weak D call TRBD1 (7 bases). Deletions cut 0 bases from V and 6 bases from J, with 11 bases between. The germline gives CDR1 LGHNA, CDR2 YSLEER. The CDR3 loop spans 15 amino acids. The DNA of the CDR3 is TGCGCCAGCAGCCAAGATGGCAGGGGGGCCGGGGAGCTGTTTTTT. Protein sequence: CASSQDGRGAGELFF.

This clonotype was observed a handful of times. In DNA form, the CDR3 reads TGCGCCAGCAGCTATTTTACGGGGGCCGAGCAGTACTTC. Amino acid sequence: CASSYFTGAEQYF. The J gene is TRBJ2-7, the V gene TRBV5-1; tentatively, D is TRBD1 or TRBD2 (6 bases each). This CDR3 region has 13 residues. Deletions cut 3 bases from V and 6 bases from J, with 13 bases between. The germline CDR1 and CDR2 sequences are SGHRS and YFSETQ.

This clonotype has more than one count but fewer than ten. The chain couples TRBV20-1 to TRBJ2-7; D gene ambiguous. CDR3 length: 14 residues. Germline V gives CDR1 DFQATT, CDR2 SNEGSKA (reference sequence). V shed 0 bases and J shed 4 bases, with 13 bases lying between them. CDR3 sequence (DNA): TGCAGTGCTAGAGAAGGCGGCTTTCAATACGAGCAGTACTTC. As protein: CSAREGGFQYEQYF.

This clonotype was seen only a few times. The V call is TRBV20-1, the J call TRBJ2-1, with TRBD2 as a possible D gene (6 bases). Germline V gives CDR1 DFQATT, CDR2 SNEGSKA (reference sequence). The CDR3 runs 16 residues. Trimming stripped 3 bases from V and 6 bases from J, with 21 bases between. CDR3 bases: TGCAGTGCTAGGACCCTACCGGGAGAAATGTTCAATGAGCAGTTCTTC. Protein: CSARTLPGEMFNEQFF.